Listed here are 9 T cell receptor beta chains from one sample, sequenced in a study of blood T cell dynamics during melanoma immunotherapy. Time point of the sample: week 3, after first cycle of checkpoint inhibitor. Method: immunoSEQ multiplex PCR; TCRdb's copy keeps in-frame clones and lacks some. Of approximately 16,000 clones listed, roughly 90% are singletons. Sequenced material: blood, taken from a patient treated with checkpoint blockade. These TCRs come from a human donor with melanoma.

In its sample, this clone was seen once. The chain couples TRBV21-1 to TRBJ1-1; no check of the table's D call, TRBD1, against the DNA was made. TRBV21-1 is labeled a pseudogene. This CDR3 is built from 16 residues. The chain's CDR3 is CASSPSRTGANTEAFF. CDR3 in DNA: TGTGCCAGCAGCCCTTCAAGGACAGGAGCGAACACTGAAGCTTTCTTT.

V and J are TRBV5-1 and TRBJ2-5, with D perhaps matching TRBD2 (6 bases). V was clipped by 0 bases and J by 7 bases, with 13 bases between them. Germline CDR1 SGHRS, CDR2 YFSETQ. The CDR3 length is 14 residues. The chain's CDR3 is CASSLVGAGGTQYF. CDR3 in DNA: TGCGCCAGCAGCTTGGTGGGCGCCGGGGGGACCCAGTACTTC.

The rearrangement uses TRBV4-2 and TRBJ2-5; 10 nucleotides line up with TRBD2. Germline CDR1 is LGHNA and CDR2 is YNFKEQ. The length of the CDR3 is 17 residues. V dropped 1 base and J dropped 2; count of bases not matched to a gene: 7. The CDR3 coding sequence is TGTGCCAGCAGCCAAGGTACTAGCGGGGCTGATCAAGAGACCCAGTACTTC. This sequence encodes CASSQGTSGADQETQYF.

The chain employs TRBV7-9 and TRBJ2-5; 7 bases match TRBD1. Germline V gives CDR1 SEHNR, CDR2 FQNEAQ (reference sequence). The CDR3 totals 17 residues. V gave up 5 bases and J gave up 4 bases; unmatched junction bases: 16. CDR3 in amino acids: CASSPTGSGVELETQYF. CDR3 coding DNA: TGTGCCAGCAGCCCGACAGGGTCTGGAGTGGAATTAGAGACCCAGTACTTC.

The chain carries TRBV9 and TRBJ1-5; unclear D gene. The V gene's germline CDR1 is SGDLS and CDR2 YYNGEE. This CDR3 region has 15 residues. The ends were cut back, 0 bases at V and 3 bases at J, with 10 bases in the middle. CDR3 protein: CASSVGPGPNQPQHF. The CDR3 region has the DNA TGTGCCAGCAGCGTAGGCCCAGGACCCAATCAGCCCCAGCATTTT.

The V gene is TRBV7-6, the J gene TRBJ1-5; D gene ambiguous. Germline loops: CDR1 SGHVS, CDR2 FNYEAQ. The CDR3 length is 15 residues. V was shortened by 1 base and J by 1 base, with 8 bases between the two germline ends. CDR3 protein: CASSLDGRSNQPQHF. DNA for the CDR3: TGTGCCAGCAGCTTAGATGGCAGAAGCAATCAGCCCCAGCATTTT.

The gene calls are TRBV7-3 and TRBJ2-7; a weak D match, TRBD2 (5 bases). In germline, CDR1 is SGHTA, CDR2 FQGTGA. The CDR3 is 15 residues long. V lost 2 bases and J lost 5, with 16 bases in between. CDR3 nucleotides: TGTGCCAGCAGCTTATACGGGGAATCCCCCCACGAGCAGTACTTC. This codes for CASSLYGESPHEQYF. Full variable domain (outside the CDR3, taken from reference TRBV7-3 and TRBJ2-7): GAGVSQTPSNKVTEKGKYVELRCDPISGHTALYWYRQSLGQGPEFLIYFQGTGAADDSGLPNDRFFAVRPEGSVSTLKIQRTERGDSAVYLCASSLYGESPHEQYFGPGTRLTVT.

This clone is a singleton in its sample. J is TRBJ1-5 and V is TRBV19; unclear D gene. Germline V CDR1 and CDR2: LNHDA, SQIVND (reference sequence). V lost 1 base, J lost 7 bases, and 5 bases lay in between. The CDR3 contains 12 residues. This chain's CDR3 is CASSIGNQPQHF. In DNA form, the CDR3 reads TGTGCCAGTAGTATAGGGAACCAGCCCCAGCATTTT.

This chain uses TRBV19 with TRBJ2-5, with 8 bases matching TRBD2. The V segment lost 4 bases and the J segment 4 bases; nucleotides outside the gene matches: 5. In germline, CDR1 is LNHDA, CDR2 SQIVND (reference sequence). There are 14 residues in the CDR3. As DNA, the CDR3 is TGTGCCAGTAGTAGTAGCGGGGTACGAGAGACCCAGTACTTC. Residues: CASSSSGVRETQYF.